This TCR beta chain was recorded in a study of Ad26.COV2.S vaccination and SARS-CoV-2 variants. The overall study: The donor was enrolled in the Ad26.COV2.S arm of the COV1001 trial. The authors gave Ad26.COV2.S intramuscularly, either once or twice 56 days apart.

Concerning this clone itself: What it binds is unknown.

After removal of 3 bases from V and 5 bases from J, the junction contained 6 bases not matched to a gene. CDR1 is DFQATT, CDR2 SNEGSKA, per germline (reference sequence). This CDR3 contains 14 residues. Profiled with immunoSEQ multiplex PCR; TCRdb holds only in-frame clones, not every one. Among 400,000 or so clones listed, 88% were seen once. Notes on the study in general: Vaccinees reportedly had broad spike-specific CD8+ and CD4+ T cell responses. Among vaccine recipients, spike-specific TCR breadth exceeded that of placebo recipients.

The treatment denotes: around 19 received Ad26.COV2.S at low or high dose, single or two shots; roughly five received placebo; per-sample allocation not given. Sampling was done on day 63 after the first vaccine or placebo injection. The sample here was peripheral blood, taken in a trial of Ad26.COV2.S vaccine versus placebo. This chain connects TRBV20-1 to TRBJ2-7; TRBD1 matches 11 bases. This receptor was taken from a person between 18 and 60 years old who received the Ad26.COV2.S COVID-19 vaccine or a placebo. DNA of the CDR3: TGCAGTGCTAGTGGGGGGACAGGGGGAAACGAGCAGTACTTC. Amino acids: CSASGGTGGNEQYF.